The rows below give T cell receptor beta chains drawn from one sample of a study of Ad26.COV2.S vaccination and SARS-CoV-2 variants. The data were produced by immunoSEQ multiplex PCR, yet TCRdb's version contains in-frame clones alone and is incomplete. The data show 300,000 to 350,000 clones, roughly nine tenths seen once. Sequenced here: peripheral blood, sampled in a trial of Ad26.COV2.S vaccine versus placebo. Source of these receptors: a person aged 18 to 65 who received the Ad26.COV2.S COVID-19 vaccine or a placebo. Both conserved end residues are part of each CDR3. The order of the fields is V gene, CDR3 length, D gene, clone size, J gene, CDR3 DNA, CDR3 protein. D genes are given only for firm matches. The size entry is marked missing in some rows and otherwise reads once, few, many or a size class.

V gene: TRBV6-4
CDR3 length: 13
D gene: -
clone size: -
J gene: TRBJ1-2
CDR3 DNA: TGTGCCAGCAGTCAGGGGCAAGGCTATGGCTACACCTTC
CDR3 protein: CASSQGQGYGYTF

V gene: TRBV30
CDR3 length: 15
D gene: TRBD1
clone size: -
J gene: TRBJ1-5
CDR3 DNA: TGTGCCTGGAGTGTACCAGGGGGCCTAGATCAGCCCCAGCATTTT
CDR3 protein: CAWSVPGGLDQPQHF

V gene: TRBV2
CDR3 length: 16
D gene: TRBD1
clone size: -
J gene: TRBJ1-1
CDR3 DNA: TGTGCCAGCAGTGCGTACCGGGACAGGGGGCTTTCGGAAGCTTTCTTT
CDR3 protein: CASSAYRDRGLSEAFF

V gene: TRBV19
CDR3 length: 16
D gene: TRBD1
clone size: -
J gene: TRBJ2-1
CDR3 DNA: TGTGCCACCGTCGGGTCCGGGACAGGGACCTACAATGAGCAGTTCTTC
CDR3 protein: CATVGSGTGTYNEQFF

V gene: TRBV4-2
CDR3 length: 16
D gene: -
clone size: -
J gene: TRBJ2-1
CDR3 DNA: TGTGCCAGCAGCCAAGAAAATCTCCTAGACTACAATGAGCAGTTCTTC
CDR3 protein: CASSQENLLDYNEQFF

V gene: TRBV29-1
CDR3 length: 14
D gene: TRBD2
clone size: -
J gene: TRBJ2-2
CDR3 DNA: TGCAGCGGCGGCGGGGGGCGCGGCACCGGGGAGCTGTTTTTT
CDR3 protein: CSGGGGRGTGELFF

V gene: TRBV28
CDR3 length: 15
D gene: -
clone size: -
J gene: TRBJ1-5
CDR3 DNA: TGTGCCAGTTTCCTAAACCAGGGGAGCAATCAGCCCCAGCATTTT
CDR3 protein: CASFLNQGSNQPQHF

V gene: TRBV6-4
CDR3 length: 13
D gene: -
clone size: once
J gene: TRBJ2-2
CDR3 DNA: TGTGCCAGCAGTGGGCAGGGCGACGGGGAGCTGTTTTTT
CDR3 protein: CASSGQGDGELFF

V gene: TRBV10-3
CDR3 length: 17
D gene: TRBD1
clone size: -
J gene: TRBJ1-3
CDR3 DNA: TGTGCCATCAACCCAGGGGGGGGCGAATTTGGTGGAAACACCATATATTTT
CDR3 protein: CAINPGGGEFGGNTIYF

V gene: TRBV7-6
CDR3 length: 13
D gene: -
clone size: -
J gene: TRBJ2-7
CDR3 DNA: TGTGCCAGCAGCTTAGATGGGCTAAACGAGCAGTACTTC
CDR3 protein: CASSLDGLNEQYF

V gene: TRBV28
CDR3 length: 11
D gene: -
clone size: -
J gene: TRBJ2-7
CDR3 DNA: TGTGCCAGCAGTTTAAATCGAGAGCAGTACTTC
CDR3 protein: CASSLNREQYF

V gene: TRBV19
CDR3 length: 12
D gene: TRBD1
clone size: -
J gene: TRBJ2-7
CDR3 DNA: TGTGCCAGTTCAGGGGGTGTTTACGAGCAGTACTTC
CDR3 protein: CASSGGVYEQYF

V gene: TRBV5-4
CDR3 length: 13
D gene: -
clone size: -
J gene: TRBJ2-5
CDR3 DNA: TGTGCCAGCAGCACGGGGGGCAGAGAGACCCAGTACTTC
CDR3 protein: CASSTGGRETQYF

V gene: TRBV19
CDR3 length: 14
D gene: -
clone size: -
J gene: TRBJ2-3
CDR3 DNA: TGTGCCAGTAGTATAGATCTAGCCACAGATACGCAGTATTTT
CDR3 protein: CASSIDLATDTQYF

V gene: TRBV18
CDR3 length: 14
D gene: TRBD1
clone size: -
J gene: TRBJ1-1
CDR3 DNA: TGTGCCAGCTCAGCAGGACAGGGTAACACTGAAGCTTTCTTT
CDR3 protein: CASSAGQGNTEAFF

V gene: TRBV5-8
CDR3 length: 15
D gene: TRBD1
clone size: -
J gene: TRBJ2-7
CDR3 DNA: TGTGCCAGCAGCTTACTGGGACAGGGCGTCTACGAGCAGTACTTC
CDR3 protein: CASSLLGQGVYEQYF